These 11 T cell receptor beta chains were all obtained from the same sample, sequenced in a study of blood T cell repertoires in COVID-19. The data were produced by immunoSEQ multiplex PCR, yet TCRdb's version contains in-frame clones alone and is incomplete. The sample records over 200,000 clones, 80% to 90% being singletons. Sequencing input: PBMCs or T cells enriched from blood (not recorded which). The source of these receptors is a woman in her thirties who had been exposed to COVID-19.

This chain joins TRBV6-5 and TRBJ1-4; 7 bases agree with TRBD1. The CDR3 totals 16 residues. From germline, CDR1 is MNHEY and CDR2 SVGAGI. V was clipped by 0 bases and J by 7 bases; unmatched bases: 8. The CDR3 sequence is CASSYSIQGGIEKLFF. DNA of the CDR3: TGTGCCAGCAGTTACTCGATCCAGGGGGGAATTGAAAAACTGTTTTTT.

This clone was detected many times. The chain uses TRBV3-1 (or the pseudogene TRBV3-2) and TRBJ2-7, with D possibly TRBD2 on 6 matching bases. Germline V gene lookup returns CDR1 LGHDT and CDR2 YNNKEL (reference sequence). The CDR3 length is 12 residues. V was clipped by 2 bases and J by 4 bases, with 6 bases between them. CDR3 nucleotide sequence: TGTGCCAGCAGCCAACGGGAGTACGAGCAGTACTTC. Amino acids: CASSQREYEQYF.

The rearrangement uses TRBV19 and TRBJ1-3; unclear D gene. The ends were cut back, 7 bases at V and 5 bases at J, with 18 bases in the middle. The CDR3 contains 15 residues. Germline CDR1 LNHDA, CDR2 SQIVND (reference sequence). The CDR3 DNA reads as TGTGCCAGTACCCTCAGTGGCACAGTTCGAAACACCATATATTTT. Translating it yields CASTLSGTVRNTIYF. The complete variable domain, with remaining parts taken from reference TRBV19 and TRBJ1-3, reads DGGITQSPKYLFRKEGQNVTLSCEQNLNHDAMYWYRQDPGQGLRLIYYSQIVNDFQKGDIAEGYSVSREKKESFPLTVTSAQKNPTAFYLCASTLSGTVRNTIYFGEGSWLTVV.

The genes are TRBV19 and TRBJ1-2; TRBD1 might be the D (5 bases). The germline V and J ends were trimmed by 11 bases and 8 bases, with 12 bases remaining between them. There are 10 residues in the CDR3. CDR1 LNHDA and CDR2 SQIVND come from the germline V gene (reference sequence). CDR3 sequence: CAAGENGYTF. CDR3 coding DNA: TGTGCCGCGGGGGAGAACGGCTACACCTTC.

This clone was recorded a few times. This chain links TRBV7-9 with TRBJ1-5; tentatively, D is TRBD1 (5 bases). Germline loops: CDR1 SEHNR, CDR2 FQNEAQ (reference sequence). The CDR3 length is 13 residues. V lost 1 base and J lost 4, with 5 bases in between. CDR3 DNA sequence: TGTGCCAGCAGCTTAGGACAGAATCAGCCCCAGCATTTT. This translates into CASSLGQNQPQHF.

V gene TRBV30 combines with J gene TRBJ1-2; D unresolved. The germline gives CDR1 GTSNPN, CDR2 SVGIG (reference sequence). V lost 1 base and J lost 6, with 6 bases in between. CDR3 length equals 11 residues. The DNA of the CDR3 is TGTGCCTGGAGTGACGGGAATGGCTACACCTTC. Translating gives CAWSDGNGYTF.

The chain employs TRBV30 and TRBJ2-7; possible D gene TRBD1, 6 bases. Germline assignment: CDR1 GTSNPN and CDR2 SVGIG (reference sequence). Trimming stripped 5 bases from V and 10 bases from J, with 18 bases between. The CDR3 is 12 residues long. The CDR3 DNA follows: TGTGCCTGGGAAATGACGCCGGGACAACAGTACTTC. Translated, it gives CAWEMTPGQQYF.

The chain links TRBV28 to TRBJ1-1; D not resolved. Looked up from germline, CDR1 is MDHEN and CDR2 is SYDVKM. CDR3 length: 13 amino acids. V lost 4 bases and J 5 bases, leaving 11 bases between the germline ends. The CDR3 loop is CASSSPSGTEAFF. In nucleotides, the CDR3 is TGTGCCAGCAGTTCCCCCTCGGGGACTGAAGCTTTCTTT.

This clone has just one count. The CDR3 protein is CASSISGTGVRPQHF. In nucleotides, the CDR3 is TGTGCCAGTAGTATTTCTGGGACAGGGGTAAGGCCCCAGCATTTT. The chain uses TRBV19 and TRBJ1-5; 10 nucleotides line up with TRBD1. This CDR3 region has 15 residues. Germline CDR1 LNHDA, CDR2 SQIVND (reference sequence). V lost 3 bases, J lost 9 bases, and 8 bases stayed unmatched.

The chain employs TRBV25-1 and TRBJ2-7, with D hard to call. V lost 2 bases and J lost 6, with 14 bases in between. Germline values: CDR1 MGHDK, CDR2 SYGVNS. The CDR3 length is 14 residues. CDR3 loop: CASSERVLNGEQYF. The DNA of the CDR3 is TGTGCCAGCAGTGAACGGGTACTGAATGGCGAGCAGTACTTC.

The chain recombines TRBV19 with TRBJ1-6; no reliable D call. CDR3 length: 15 amino acids. Germline V gene sequence: CDR1 LNHDA, CDR2 SQIVND (reference sequence). V lost 3 bases, J lost 7 bases, and 13 bases lay in between. For the CDR3, the DNA is TGTGCCAGTAGTATTACAGTGGAGGCAAATTCACCCCTCCACTTT. It specifies CASSITVEANSPLHF.